This record covers a single TCR beta chain. The antigen remains undetermined. The data are from a study of blood T cells in healthy people across ages. Each donor was a healthy Caucasian individual from Russia, aged about 6 to 95. Findings and caveats of the study: Correlation between TCR beta diversity and naive T cell percentage was strong. A greater number of naive CD4+ cells and higher diversity distinguished long-lived donors from aged donors.

A J-beta primer mix and a sample-barcoded 5' primer were used in a second PCR of about 6 to 12 cycles. Every individual sample yielded 3 million or more paired-end reads (each containing CDR3). TCRdb ran MiXCR on the 5' RACE reads and lists one entry per CDR3 protein. The data show some 290,000 distinct CDR3 sequences, roughly 29% seen once. Material: blood. The sequence was obtained from a woman aged 70-85 years in good health.

In DNA form, the CDR3 reads TGTGCCAGCAGCCAGAGTCTAGCGGGGGCCACCGGGGAGCTGTTTTTT. Residues: CASSQSLAGATGELFF. The rearrangement links TRBV7-3 to TRBJ2-2, with 10 bases fitting TRBD2. CDR3 length equals 16 residues. V gave up 5 bases and J gave up 4 bases; unmatched junction bases: 7. Germline V gives CDR1 SGHTA, CDR2 FQGTGA.